One sample yielded the 18 T cell receptor beta chains listed below, sequenced in a study of blood T cell repertoires in COVID-19. The repertoire was sequenced with immunoSEQ multiplex PCR; TCRdb's copy has only in-frame clones and lacks some. Among approximately 240,000 clones listed, 86% were seen once. Sequencing input: PBMCs or T cells enriched from blood (not recorded which). The receptors stem from a woman between 45 and 65 years old in a cohort exposed to, infected with or recovered from COVID-19 (not recorded which).

The J gene is TRBJ1-4, the V gene TRBV6-4; no clear D gene. Trimming cost V 7 bases and J 0 bases, with 24 bases left between them. Germline assignment: CDR1 MRHNA and CDR2 SNTAGT. The CDR3 spans 19 residues. CDR3 amino acids: CASKVTPAVLPSTNEKLFF. The CDR3 nucleotides read TGTGCCAGCAAAGTAACCCCGGCGGTCTTACCATCAACTAATGAAAAACTGTTTTTT.

V gene TRBV1 combines with J gene TRBJ1-2; the DNA was not compared with TRBD1, the D call given in the table. TRBV1 is described as a pseudogene. The CDR3 sequence is 20 residues long. CDR3 sequence reads: CTSSQAHRTVGEQANYGYTF. CDR3 sequence (DNA): TGCACCAGCAGCCAAGCCCATCGGACAGTTGGGGAGCAGGCTAACTATGGCTACACCTTC.

The V and J genes are TRBV4-3 and TRBJ2-1; the match to TRBD2 covers 7 bases. Trimming took 0 bases from V and 0 from J; bases not matched to a gene: 8. Germline CDR1 is LGHNA and CDR2 is YSLEER. The CDR3 extends over 18 amino acids. CDR3 sequence (DNA): TGCGCCAGCAGCCAAGATCTGACGGGGGGAAGCTCCTACAATGAGCAGTTCTTC. This gives the protein CASSQDLTGGSSYNEQFF.

J is TRBJ1-2 and V is TRBV18, with 7 bases matching TRBD1. The CDR3 has 11 amino acids. Germline lookup yields CDR1 KGHSH and CDR2 LQKENI. With V trimmed by 4 bases and J by 8 bases, 1 base remained unmatched. The CDR3 sequence is CASSQDRGYTF. The DNA of the CDR3 is TGTGCCAGCTCACAGGACAGGGGCTACACCTTC.

The CDR3 reads CASSQPRPGYSGNTIYF. As DNA, the CDR3 is TGCGCCAGCAGTCAACCAAGACCAGGGTACTCTGGAAACACCATATATTTT. This chain links TRBV23-1 with TRBJ1-3; maybe TRBD1 (5 bases). TRBV23-1 is assigned to the ORF class and has an uncertain function. Trimming pared 2 bases from V and 0 bases from J, leaving 14 bases between. The CDR3 covers 17 residues.

A single count supports this clone. Here the CDR3 reads CASSLMGGFGMNTEAFF. Written as DNA, the CDR3 is TGTGCCAGCAGCTTGATGGGGGGGTTTGGAATGAACACTGAAGCTTTCTTT. The V call is TRBV5-5, the J call TRBJ1-1; D perhaps matches TRBD1 (5 bases). Germline V lookup: CDR1 SGHKS, CDR2 YYEKEE (reference sequence). The V end was cut by 1 base, the J end by 0 bases, with 16 bases between. The CDR3 runs 17 residues.

The chain couples TRBV28 to TRBJ1-2; TRBD1 is a possible D gene (6 bases). CDR1 is MDHEN and CDR2 is SYDVKM in the germline V gene. This CDR3 comprises 14 residues. Trimming stripped 2 bases from V and 9 bases from J, with 16 bases between. This CDR3 is CASSLQGRPYSYTF. CDR3 in DNA: TGTGCCAGCAGTTTACAGGGGCGCCCATATAGCTACACCTTC.

This rearrangement joins TRBV7-2 to TRBJ2-2, with D possibly matching TRBD2 (5 bases). The CDR3 has 14 amino acids. The ends were cut back, 4 bases at V and 2 bases at J, with 8 bases in the middle. Germline CDR1 is SGHTA and CDR2 is FQGNSA. The DNA for the CDR3 is TGTGCCAGCAGCTGGAGGCACAACACCGGGGAGCTGTTTTTT. Translating it yields CASSWRHNTGELFF.

The chain combines TRBV7-2 with TRBJ2-5, with 10 bases lining up with TRBD2. V shed 5 bases, J shed 3 bases, and the junction held 9 bases outside the gene matches. The CDR3 spans 16 residues. Germline-derived CDR1 and CDR2 are SGHTA and FQGNSA. CDR3 DNA sequence: TGTGCCAGCAGCATTAGCGGGGGGTTACGAAAAGAGACCCAGTACTTC. It is translated as CASSISGGLRKETQYF.

The rearrangement links TRBV7-9 to TRBJ2-1, with D tentatively TRBD1 (6 bases). CDR1 is SEHNR and CDR2 is FQNEAQ in the germline V gene (reference sequence). V dropped 5 bases and J dropped 2 bases, with 13 bases sitting between them. This CDR3 has 15 amino acids. The CDR3 nucleotides read TGTGCCAGCAGCCCTGGGGGCAGGGCCTACAATGAGCAGTTCTTC. As protein: CASSPGGRAYNEQFF.

J is TRBJ1-1 and V is TRBV9; possibly TRBD1 for D (6 bases). V was pared by 0 bases and J by 8 bases, with 11 bases between. The germline V gene has CDR1 SGDLS and CDR2 YYNGEE. The CDR3 covers 13 residues. CDR3 region: CASSVGTGREAFF. CDR3 nucleotides: TGTGCCAGCAGCGTAGGAACAGGGCGGGAAGCTTTCTTT.

The J gene is TRBJ2-1, the V gene TRBV7-2, with D unclear. V was shortened by 4 bases and J by 8 bases, with 9 bases between the two germline ends. This CDR3 comprises 12 residues. In germline, CDR1 is SGHTA, CDR2 FQGNSA. CDR3 protein: CASSSVFYEQFF. The CDR3 nucleotides read TGTGCCAGCAGCTCAGTCTTCTATGAGCAGTTCTTC.

The chain employs TRBV7-3 and TRBJ1-5; perhaps TRBD1 as D (6 bases). The CDR3 extends over 15 amino acids. V was cut by 2 bases and J by 4 bases, with 12 bases left in between. The germline V gene has CDR1 SGHTA and CDR2 FQGTGA. The CDR3 DNA sequence: TGTGCCAGCAGCTTATCGGGACAATCAAATCAGCCCCAGCATTTT. As protein: CASSLSGQSNQPQHF.

The chain is built from TRBV29-1 and TRBJ2-2, with TRBD1 matching over 7 bases. This CDR3 is 14 amino acids long. J gave up 0 bases and V 7 bases, and 5 bases lay outside the gene matches. The germline gives CDR1 SQVTM, CDR2 ANQGSEA. CDR3 sequence (DNA): TGCAGCGGATACAGGGGAGCGAACACCGGGGAGCTGTTTTTT. Amino acids: CSGYRGANTGELFF.

Note on this clone: One junction end does not reproduce the germline sequence, and a read error may be involved. The same CDR3 can be traced to other DNA sequences in this sample. The rearrangement uses TRBV3-1 (or the pseudogene TRBV3-2) and TRBJ1-2; D is uncertain. The germline gives CDR1 LGHDT, CDR2 YNNKEL (reference sequence). This CDR3 is built from 12 residues. As DNA, the CDR3 is TGTGCCAGTAGCCAAGATTCCGGGGGCTACACCTTC. This encodes CASSQDSGGYTF.

The rearrangement joins TRBV7-2 to TRBJ2-2, with 15 bases aligning to TRBD2. The CDR3 loop spans 16 amino acids. V gave up 5 bases and J gave up 5 bases; unmatched junction bases: 3. The V gene's germline CDR1 is SGHTA and CDR2 FQGNSA. The CDR3 loop reads CASSGLAGGRTGELFF. The CDR3 DNA reads TGTGCCAGCAGCGGACTAGCGGGGGGGCGTACCGGGGAGCTGTTTTTT.

The chain joins TRBV27 to TRBJ1-3; D unresolved. Germline lookup yields CDR1 MNHEY and CDR2 SMNVEV (reference sequence). Trimming cost V 2 bases and J 9 bases, with 11 bases left between them. The CDR3 contains 13 residues. This CDR3 is CASSLGRQSTIYF. As DNA, the CDR3 is TGTGCCAGCAGTTTAGGCAGGCAGAGCACCATATATTTT.

The rearrangement links TRBV21-1 to TRBJ1-2; the tabulated D call, TRBD1, remains unverified against the DNA. TRBV21-1 is a recognized pseudogene. CDR3 size: 17 residues. The CDR3 DNA reads TGTGCCACCTTGCCGGGACAGGGATATTGGGTCAACTATGGCTACACCTTC. Its protein product is CATLPGQGYWVNYGYTF.